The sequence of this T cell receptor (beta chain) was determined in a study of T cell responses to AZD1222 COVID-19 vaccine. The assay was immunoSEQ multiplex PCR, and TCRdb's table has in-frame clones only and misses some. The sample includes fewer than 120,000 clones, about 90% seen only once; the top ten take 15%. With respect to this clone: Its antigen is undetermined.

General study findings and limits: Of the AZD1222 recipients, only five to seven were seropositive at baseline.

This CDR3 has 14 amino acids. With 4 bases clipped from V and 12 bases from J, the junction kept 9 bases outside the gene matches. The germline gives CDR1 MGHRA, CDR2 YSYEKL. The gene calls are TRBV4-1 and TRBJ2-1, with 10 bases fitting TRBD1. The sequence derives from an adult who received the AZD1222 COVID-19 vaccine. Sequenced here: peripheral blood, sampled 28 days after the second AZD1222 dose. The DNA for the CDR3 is TGCGCCAGCAGCCCCTACGGACAGGGGGAAACGCAGTTCTTC. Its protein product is CASSPYGQGETQFF.